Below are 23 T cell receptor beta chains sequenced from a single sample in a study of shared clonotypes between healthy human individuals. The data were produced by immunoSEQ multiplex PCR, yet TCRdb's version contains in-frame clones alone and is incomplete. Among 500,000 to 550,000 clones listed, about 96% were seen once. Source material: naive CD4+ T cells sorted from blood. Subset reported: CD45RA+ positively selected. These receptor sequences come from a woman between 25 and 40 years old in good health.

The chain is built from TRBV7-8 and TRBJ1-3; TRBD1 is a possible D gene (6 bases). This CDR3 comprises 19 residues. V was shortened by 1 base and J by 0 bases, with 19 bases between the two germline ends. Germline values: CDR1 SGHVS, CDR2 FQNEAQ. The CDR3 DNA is TGTGCCAGCAGCTTAGAGTGGAGCGGGGGGCGAAGCTCTGGAAACACCATATATTTT. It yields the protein CASSLEWSGGRSSGNTIYF.

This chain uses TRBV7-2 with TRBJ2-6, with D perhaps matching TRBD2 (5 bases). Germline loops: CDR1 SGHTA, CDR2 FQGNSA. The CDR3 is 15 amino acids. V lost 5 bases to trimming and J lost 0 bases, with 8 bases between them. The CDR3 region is CASSRTYSGANVLTF. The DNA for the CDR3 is TGTGCCAGCAGCCGGACTTACTCTGGGGCCAACGTCCTGACTTTC.

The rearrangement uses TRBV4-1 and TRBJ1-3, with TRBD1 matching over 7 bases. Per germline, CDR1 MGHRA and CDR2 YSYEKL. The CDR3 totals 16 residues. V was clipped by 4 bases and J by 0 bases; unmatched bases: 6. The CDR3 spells CASSLQGGGSGNTIYF. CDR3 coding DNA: TGCGCCAGCAGCCTACAAGGGGGCGGCTCTGGAAACACCATATATTTT.

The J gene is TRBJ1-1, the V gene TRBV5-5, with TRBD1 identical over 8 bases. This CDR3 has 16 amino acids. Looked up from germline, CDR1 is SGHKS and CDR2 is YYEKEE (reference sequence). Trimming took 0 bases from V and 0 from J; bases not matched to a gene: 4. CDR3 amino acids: CASSLGQGRMNTEAFF. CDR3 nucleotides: TGTGCCAGCAGCTTGGGACAGGGGAGGATGAACACTGAAGCTTTCTTT.

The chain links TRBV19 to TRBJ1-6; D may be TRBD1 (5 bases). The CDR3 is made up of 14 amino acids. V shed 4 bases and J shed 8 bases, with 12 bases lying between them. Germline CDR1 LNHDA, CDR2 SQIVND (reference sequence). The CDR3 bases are TGTGCCAGTAGTACTGGCAGGGCGGATTCACCCCTCCACTTT. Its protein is CASSTGRADSPLHF.

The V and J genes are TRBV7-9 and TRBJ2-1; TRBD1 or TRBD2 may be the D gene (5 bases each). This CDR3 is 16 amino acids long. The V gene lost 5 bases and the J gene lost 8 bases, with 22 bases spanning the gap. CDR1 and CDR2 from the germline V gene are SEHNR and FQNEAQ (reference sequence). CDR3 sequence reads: CASSLTGTLQSDEQFF. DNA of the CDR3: TGTGCCAGCAGCCTAACCGGGACCCTCCAGTCCGATGAGCAGTTCTTC. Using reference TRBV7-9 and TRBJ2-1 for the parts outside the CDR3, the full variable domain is DTGVSQNPRHKITKRGQNVTFRCDPISEHNRLYWYRQTLGQGPEFLTYFQNEAQLEKSRLLSDRFSAERPKGSFSTLEIQRTEQGDSAMYLCASSLTGTLQSDEQFFGPGTRLTVL.

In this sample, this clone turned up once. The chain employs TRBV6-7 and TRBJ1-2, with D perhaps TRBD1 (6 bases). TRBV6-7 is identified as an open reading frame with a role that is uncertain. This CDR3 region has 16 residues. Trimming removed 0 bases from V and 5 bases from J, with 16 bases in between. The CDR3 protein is CASSYSFPGAVYGYTF. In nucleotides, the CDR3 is TGTGCCAGCAGTTACTCATTTCCGGGGGCGGTTTATGGCTACACCTTC.

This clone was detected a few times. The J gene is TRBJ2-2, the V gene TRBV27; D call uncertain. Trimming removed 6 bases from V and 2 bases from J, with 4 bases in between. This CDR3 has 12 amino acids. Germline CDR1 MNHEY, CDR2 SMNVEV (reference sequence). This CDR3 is CASSLNTGELFF. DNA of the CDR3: TGTGCCAGCAGCCTAAACACCGGGGAGCTGTTTTTT.

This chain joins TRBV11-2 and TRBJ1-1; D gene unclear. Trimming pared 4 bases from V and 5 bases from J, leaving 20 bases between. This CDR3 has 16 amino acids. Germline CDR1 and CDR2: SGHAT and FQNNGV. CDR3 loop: CASSYQDWPGWTEAFF. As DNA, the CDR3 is TGTGCCAGCAGCTACCAGGATTGGCCCGGGTGGACTGAAGCTTTCTTT.

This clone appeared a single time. The CDR3 loop is CASSIDGQGAGAFF. CDR3 nucleotide sequence: TGTGCCAGCAGCATTGACGGACAGGGGGCCGGAGCTTTCTTT. V usage is TRBV11-2 and J usage is TRBJ1-1; TRBD1 matches 11 bases. V lost 5 bases, J lost 10 bases, and 9 bases stayed unmatched. The CDR3 runs to 14 residues. The germline gives CDR1 SGHAT, CDR2 FQNNGV.

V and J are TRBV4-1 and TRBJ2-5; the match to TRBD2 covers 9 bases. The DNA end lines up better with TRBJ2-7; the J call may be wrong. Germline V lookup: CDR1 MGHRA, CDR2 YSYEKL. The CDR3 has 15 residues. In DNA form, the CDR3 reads TGCGCCAGCAGCCATGGACTAGCGAGCTCCTACGAGCAGTACTTC. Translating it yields CASSHGLASSYEQYF.

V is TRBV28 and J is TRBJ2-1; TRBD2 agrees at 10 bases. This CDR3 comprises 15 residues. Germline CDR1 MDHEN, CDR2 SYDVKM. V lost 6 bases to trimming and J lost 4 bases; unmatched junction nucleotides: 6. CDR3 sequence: CASSPETSGYNEQFF. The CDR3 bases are TGTGCCAGCAGCCCCGAGACTAGCGGGTACAATGAGCAGTTCTTC.

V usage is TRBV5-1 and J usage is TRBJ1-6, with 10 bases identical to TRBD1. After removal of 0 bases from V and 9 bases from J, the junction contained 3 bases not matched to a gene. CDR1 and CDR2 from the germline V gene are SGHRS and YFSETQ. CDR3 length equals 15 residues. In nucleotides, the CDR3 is TGCGCCAGCAGCTTGGGGGACAGGGGATCTTCACCCCTCCACTTT. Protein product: CASSLGDRGSSPLHF.

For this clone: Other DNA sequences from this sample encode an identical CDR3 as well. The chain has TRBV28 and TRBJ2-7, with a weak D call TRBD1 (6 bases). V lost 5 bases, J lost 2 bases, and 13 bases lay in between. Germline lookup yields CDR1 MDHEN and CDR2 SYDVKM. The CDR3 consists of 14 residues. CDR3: CASSLSGTTYEQYF. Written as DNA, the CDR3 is TGTGCCAGCAGTCTATCCGGGACAACCTACGAGCAGTACTTC.

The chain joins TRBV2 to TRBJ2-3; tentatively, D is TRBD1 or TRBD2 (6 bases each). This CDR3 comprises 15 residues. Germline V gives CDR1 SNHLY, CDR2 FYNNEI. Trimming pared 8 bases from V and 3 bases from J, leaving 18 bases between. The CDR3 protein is CASRQGLGGTDTQYF. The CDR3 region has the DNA TGTGCCAGCCGCCAGGGGCTTGGGGGGACAGATACGCAGTATTTT.

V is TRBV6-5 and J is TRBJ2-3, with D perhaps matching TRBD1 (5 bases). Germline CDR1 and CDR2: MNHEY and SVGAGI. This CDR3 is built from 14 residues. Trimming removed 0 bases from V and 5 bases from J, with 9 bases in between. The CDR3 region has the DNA TGTGCCAGCAGTTACTCGCCAGGGAAAGATACGCAGTATTTT. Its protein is CASSYSPGKDTQYF.

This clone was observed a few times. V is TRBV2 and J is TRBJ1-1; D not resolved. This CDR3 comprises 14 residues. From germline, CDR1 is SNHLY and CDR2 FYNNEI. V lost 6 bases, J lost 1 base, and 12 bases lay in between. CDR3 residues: CASSDVLSNTEAFF. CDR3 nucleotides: TGTGCCAGCAGCGATGTCCTTTCGAACACTGAAGCTTTCTTT.

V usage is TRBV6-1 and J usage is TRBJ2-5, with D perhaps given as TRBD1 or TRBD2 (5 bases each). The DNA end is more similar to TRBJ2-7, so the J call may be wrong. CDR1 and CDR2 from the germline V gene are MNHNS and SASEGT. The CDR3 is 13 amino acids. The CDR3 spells CASSEMRGNEQYF. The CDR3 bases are TGTGCCAGCAGTGAGATGAGGGGTAACGAGCAGTACTTC.

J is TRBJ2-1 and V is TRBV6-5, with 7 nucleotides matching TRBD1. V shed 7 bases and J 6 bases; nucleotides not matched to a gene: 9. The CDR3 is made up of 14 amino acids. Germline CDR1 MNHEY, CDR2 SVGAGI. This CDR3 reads CASISGDSSNEQFF. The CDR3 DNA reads TGTGCCAGCATAAGTGGGGACAGCTCCAATGAGCAGTTCTTC.

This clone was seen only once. The CDR3 DNA is TGTGCCAGCAGTTACGGTCCCCGTGGGACTGAAGCTTTCTTT. Its translation is CASSYGPRGTEAFF. The chain recombines TRBV6-5 with TRBJ1-1, with D hard to call. This CDR3 has 14 residues. The germline CDR1 and CDR2 sequences are MNHEY and SVGAGI. Between the trimmed V and J ends, which lost 2 bases and 5 bases, there was a span of 12 bases.

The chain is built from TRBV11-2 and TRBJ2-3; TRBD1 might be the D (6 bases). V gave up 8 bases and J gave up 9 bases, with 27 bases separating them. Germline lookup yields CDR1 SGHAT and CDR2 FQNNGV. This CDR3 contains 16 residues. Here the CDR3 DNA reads TGTGCCAGCCGCAACCCGGGCTGGGGGCGAGAAATCACGCAGTATTTT. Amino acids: CASRNPGWGREITQYF.

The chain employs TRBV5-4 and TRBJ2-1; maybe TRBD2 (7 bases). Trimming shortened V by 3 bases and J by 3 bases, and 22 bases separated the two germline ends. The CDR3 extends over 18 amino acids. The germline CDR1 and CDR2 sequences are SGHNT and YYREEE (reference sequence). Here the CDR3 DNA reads TGTGCCAGCAGCTCCCAGGAGGGGGGGGCCCTCGGCTACAATGAGCAGTTCTTC. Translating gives CASSSQEGGALGYNEQFF.

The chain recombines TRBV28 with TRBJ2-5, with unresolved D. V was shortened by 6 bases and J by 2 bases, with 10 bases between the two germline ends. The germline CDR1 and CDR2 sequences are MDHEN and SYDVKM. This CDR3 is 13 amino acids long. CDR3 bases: TGTGCCAGCAGCTACGACACGCAAGAGACCCAGTACTTC. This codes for CASSYDTQETQYF.